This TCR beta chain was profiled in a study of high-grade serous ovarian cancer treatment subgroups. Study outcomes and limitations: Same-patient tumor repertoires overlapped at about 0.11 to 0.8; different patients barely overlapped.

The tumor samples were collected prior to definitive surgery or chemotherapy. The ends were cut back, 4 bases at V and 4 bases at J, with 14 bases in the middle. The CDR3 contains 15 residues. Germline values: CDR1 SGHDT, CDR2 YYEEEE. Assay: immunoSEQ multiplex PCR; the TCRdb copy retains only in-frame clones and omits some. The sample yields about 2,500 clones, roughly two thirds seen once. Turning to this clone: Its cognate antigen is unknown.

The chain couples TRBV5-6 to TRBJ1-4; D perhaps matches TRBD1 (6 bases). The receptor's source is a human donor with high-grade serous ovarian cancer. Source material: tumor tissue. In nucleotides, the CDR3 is TGTGCCAGCAGCATTGGACAGACGATTAATGAAAAACTGTTTTTT. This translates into CASSIGQTINEKLFF.